The 25 T cell receptor beta chains below all came from one sample that was sequenced in a study of T-cell memory formation after mild COVID-19. Via MiXCR, TCRdb re-called the 5' RACE reads, giving one row per CDR3 protein. The sample lists 450,000 or so distinct CDR3 sequences, 20% occurring once. Sequenced: PBMCs or a T cell subset sorted from them (not recorded which). These receptors all come from an adult woman who had mild COVID-19 (a few samples of this study predate the infection). Cell type and time point are not known.

This clonotype was observed a few times. This sequence joins TRBV19 and TRBJ1-1; 8 bases agree with TRBD1. CDR1 and CDR2 from the germline V gene are LNHDA and SQIVND (reference sequence). The V and J ends lost 4 bases and 5 bases, in that order; junction bases with no gene match: 15. The CDR3 is 17 amino acids. The CDR3 DNA follows: TGTGCCAGTAGTAACTTCGCCGACCCCAGGGGGCGGACTGAAGCTTTCTTT. Amino acid sequence: CASSNFADPRGRTEAFF.

The chain combines TRBV13 with TRBJ2-3; D may be TRBD1 or TRBD2 (5 bases each). The CDR3 is made up of 14 amino acids. Germline V CDR1 and CDR2: PRHDT, FYEKMQ (reference sequence). Between the trimmed V and J ends, which lost 2 bases and 3 bases, there was a span of 9 bases. The chain's CDR3 is CASSLPGLTDTQYF. Written as DNA, the CDR3 is TGTGCCAGCAGCTTACCGGGGCTAACAGATACGCAGTATTTT. The entire variable domain, with the rest obtained from reference TRBV13 and TRBJ2-3, is as follows: AAGVIQSPRHLIKEKRETATLKCYPIPRHDTVYWYQQGPGQDPQFLISFYEKMQSDKGSIPDRFSAQQFSDYHSELNMSSLELGDSALYFCASSLPGLTDTQYFGPGTRLTVL.

The chain couples TRBV6-2 or TRBV6-3 to TRBJ1-6, with D tentatively TRBD1 (6 bases). Germline assignment: CDR1 MNHEY and CDR2 SVGEGT. CDR3 length equals 14 residues. V lost 7 bases, J lost 8 bases, and 15 bases lay in between. The DNA of the CDR3 is TGTGCCAGCACCGCTGACAGGTTATATTCACCCCTCCACTTT. It translates to CASTADRLYSPLHF.

The gene calls are TRBV6-5 and TRBJ2-3; possibly TRBD2 for D (6 bases). The CDR3 consists of 15 residues. From germline, CDR1 is MNHEY and CDR2 SVGAGI. V dropped 6 bases and J dropped 0 bases, with 13 bases sitting between them. The CDR3 nucleotides are TGTGCCAGCAGGACACTAGCCTTTAGCACAGATACGCAGTATTTT. It translates to CASRTLAFSTDTQYF.

This clonotype was seen at least ten times. The chain is built from TRBV7-9 and TRBJ1-1; unclear D gene. This CDR3 is 11 amino acids long. Germline CDR1 and CDR2: SEHNR and FQNEAQ (reference sequence). Trimming left V 0 bases short and J 4 bases short, with 0 bases between. CDR3 residues: CASSLATEAFF. In DNA form, the CDR3 reads TGTGCCAGCAGCTTAGCCACTGAAGCTTTCTTT.

This clonotype was seen a handful of times. The V call is TRBV6-4, the J call TRBJ1-1; no clear D. CDR3 length equals 13 residues. Germline CDR1 and CDR2: MRHNA and SNTAGT. Trimming left V 3 bases short and J 2 bases short, with 7 bases between. CDR3 nucleotides: TGTGCCAGCAGTGAGATAACTAACACTGAAGCTTTCTTT. It specifies CASSEITNTEAFF.

This clonotype was recorded at least ten times. The gene calls are TRBV9 and TRBJ2-3, with 10 bases fitting TRBD2. V shed 3 bases and J 0 bases; nucleotides not matched to a gene: 7. In germline, CDR1 is SGDLS, CDR2 YYNGEE. This CDR3 has 17 residues. CDR3 region: CASSAWTSGASTDTQYF. In DNA form, the CDR3 reads TGTGCCAGCAGCGCCTGGACTAGCGGTGCTAGCACAGATACGCAGTATTTT.

This clonotype was seen a few times. The V gene is TRBV6-2 or TRBV6-3, the J gene TRBJ2-1, with 7 bases matching TRBD2. J was trimmed by 6 bases and V by 6 bases; bases with no gene match: 17. Germline V gene lookup returns CDR1 MNHEY and CDR2 SVGEGT. The CDR3 is made up of 17 amino acids. CDR3 sequence: CASSSAFFAGESNEQFF. Written as DNA, the CDR3 is TGTGCCAGCAGCTCCGCTTTTTTTGCGGGAGAGTCCAATGAGCAGTTCTTC.

This clonotype came up many times. The junction departs from the called germline gene at one end, perhaps through a read error. This rearrangement joins TRBV5-1 to TRBJ1-1, with D possibly matching TRBD1 (5 bases). The CDR3 runs to 14 residues. Germline assignment: CDR1 SGHRS and CDR2 YFSETQ. This CDR3 reads CASSPGTGNTEAFF. Here the CDR3 DNA reads TGTGCCAGCAGTCCCGGGACGGGAAACACTGAAGCTTTCTTT. Full variable domain (remainder filled in from reference TRBV5-1 and TRBJ1-1): KAGVTQTPRYLIKTRGQQVTLSCSPISGHRSVSWYQQTPGQGLQFLFEYFSETQRNKGNFPGRFSGRQFSNSRSEMNVSTLELGDSALYLCASSPGTGNTEAFFGQGTRLTVV.

The chain uses TRBV20-1 and TRBJ2-5; D not certain. Germline loops: CDR1 DFQATT, CDR2 SNEGSKA (reference sequence). V was trimmed by 6 bases and J by 5 bases, leaving 13 bases between them. This CDR3 contains 12 residues. The CDR3 sequence: CSAIGLGETQYF. The CDR3 DNA is TGCAGTGCCATAGGGTTGGGGGAGACCCAGTACTTC.

In the case of this clonotype: The junction departs from the called germline gene at one end, perhaps through a read error. The V gene is TRBV27, the J gene TRBJ2-4, with TRBD2 matching over 7 bases. CDR3 length: 13 amino acids. CDR1 is MNHEY, CDR2 SMNVEV, per germline (reference sequence). This CDR3 is CASKLASKSIQYF. In nucleotides, the CDR3 is TGTGCCAGCAAACTAGCGTCGAAAAGCATTCAGTACTTC.

This clonotype has a handful of counts. The genes are TRBV4-1 and TRBJ1-1; TRBD1 matches 7 bases. The CDR3 has 15 residues. J was trimmed by 0 bases and V by 5 bases; bases with no gene match: 6. Germline loops: CDR1 MGHRA, CDR2 YSYEKL. CDR3 nucleotide sequence: TGCGCCAGCAGCTTCCGGGACAGTCTGAACACTGAAGCTTTCTTT. It yields the protein CASSFRDSLNTEAFF.

There are a few counts of this clonotype. V is TRBV25-1 and J is TRBJ1-4; TRBD1 agrees at 9 bases. Trimming removed 4 bases from V and 6 bases from J; junction bases left unmatched: 6. Germline CDR1 is MGHDK and CDR2 is SYGVNS. The CDR3 extends over 15 amino acids. The CDR3 spells CASSAGDREDEKLFF. CDR3 sequence (DNA): TGTGCCAGCAGTGCTGGGGACAGGGAGGATGAAAAACTGTTTTTT.

This clonotype occurred a few times. The chain has TRBV24-1 and TRBJ2-7; 10 bases agree with TRBD2. The V gene end was trimmed by 6 bases and the J gene end by 4 bases; junction bases not matched to a gene: 5. CDR1 is KGHDR, CDR2 SFDVKD, per germline. This CDR3 is built from 14 residues. CDR3 sequence: CATSSGTSVYEQYF. As DNA, the CDR3 is TGTGCCACCAGTTCCGGGACTAGCGTATACGAGCAGTACTTC.

This clonotype was observed at least ten times. The chain has TRBV29-1 and TRBJ2-2; tentatively, D is TRBD2 (5 bases). Looked up from germline, CDR1 is SQVTM and CDR2 is ANQGSEA. V gave up 7 bases and J gave up 4 bases, with 10 bases separating them. The CDR3 consists of 12 residues. The CDR3 sequence: CSAGLSTGELFF. Written as DNA, the CDR3 is TGCAGCGCGGGGTTGAGCACCGGGGAGCTGTTTTTT.

The rearrangement uses TRBV7-9 and TRBJ1-4; the match to TRBD1 covers 8 bases. The CDR3 totals 17 residues. Germline V gene sequence: CDR1 SEHNR, CDR2 FQNEAQ (reference sequence). V shed 5 bases, J shed 3 bases, and the junction held 11 bases outside the gene matches. CDR3 in amino acids: CASSPYRGRPSNEKLFF. The CDR3 nucleotides read TGTGCCAGCAGCCCATACAGGGGGAGACCTTCTAATGAAAAACTGTTTTTT. The full variable domain, its missing parts supplied by reference TRBV7-9 and TRBJ1-4, is DTGVSQNPRHKITKRGQNVTFRCDPISEHNRLYWYRQTLGQGPEFLTYFQNEAQLEKSRLLSDRFSAERPKGSFSTLEIQRTEQGDSAMYLCASSPYRGRPSNEKLFFGSGTQLSVL.

This chain's CDR3 is CASRGSGGDYGYTF. The CDR3 DNA sequence: TGTGCCAGCAGGGGTTCAGGGGGAGACTATGGCTACACCTTC. This sequence joins TRBV3-1 and TRBJ1-2, with TRBD1 matching over 7 bases. The trim removed 6 bases at V and 3 bases at J, leaving 7 bases unmatched. This CDR3 spans 14 amino acids. The V gene's germline CDR1 is LGHDT and CDR2 YNNKEL (reference sequence).

The rearrangement uses TRBV19 and TRBJ2-7; 8 nucleotides agree with TRBD1. The CDR3 has 16 amino acids. The V gene's germline CDR1 is LNHDA and CDR2 SQIVND (reference sequence). The J segment lost 4 bases and the V segment lost 4 bases, leaving 12 bases of the junction unmatched. The CDR3 loop is CASSRTLDREDYEQYF. CDR3 nucleotides: TGTGCCAGTAGTAGGACCTTGGACAGGGAAGATTACGAGCAGTACTTC.

This clonotype came up a few times. The chain recombines TRBV7-9 with TRBJ1-3, with D uncertain. Germline V gene lookup returns CDR1 SEHNR and CDR2 FQNEAQ (reference sequence). V shed 1 base and J shed 0 bases, with 7 bases lying between them. This CDR3 spans 15 amino acids. The CDR3 sequence: CASSLEGNSGNTIYF. DNA of the CDR3: TGTGCCAGCAGCTTAGAGGGAAACTCTGGAAACACCATATATTTT.

There are many counts of this clonotype. The chain couples TRBV4-3 to TRBJ2-3; D gene uncertain. The CDR3 has 14 amino acids. The V end lost 1 base, the J end lost 0 bases, and 5 bases lay between the germline ends. Germline V gene sequence: CDR1 LGHNA, CDR2 YSLEER. The CDR3 DNA reads TGCGCCAGCAGCCAAGGCGACAGCACAGATACGCAGTATTTT. Encoded protein: CASSQGDSTDTQYF.

The chain couples TRBV29-1 to TRBJ2-6; tentative D call: TRBD2 (5 bases). CDR1 SQVTM and CDR2 ANQGSEA come from the germline V gene. V was pared by 3 bases and J by 0 bases, with 6 bases between. This CDR3 spans 14 amino acids. The CDR3 sequence is CSVDGSSGANVLTF. The CDR3 coding sequence is TGCAGCGTTGATGGGAGCTCTGGGGCCAACGTCCTGACTTTC.

In its sample, this clonotype was seen a few times. V gene TRBV20-1 combines with J gene TRBJ2-1; TRBD2 matches at 7 bases. Trimming at V came to 5 bases and at J to 2 bases, leaving 9 bases not matched to a gene. This CDR3 has 15 amino acids. CDR1 is DFQATT, CDR2 SNEGSKA, per germline (reference sequence). The CDR3 region is CSAATLAGPYNEQFF. CDR3 DNA: TGCAGTGCTGCGACCTTAGCGGGCCCCTACAATGAGCAGTTCTTC.

The chain uses TRBV5-5 and TRBJ2-7; D possibly matches TRBD1 or TRBD2 (7 bases each). This CDR3 has 18 amino acids. Between the trimmed V and J ends, which lost 4 bases and 3 bases, there was a span of 26 bases. The germline V gene has CDR1 SGHKS and CDR2 YYEKEE (reference sequence). DNA of the CDR3: TGTGCCAGCAGCATACCTACAGGGGTCGGGACTACTTACTACGAGCAGTACTTC. The encoded protein is CASSIPTGVGTTYYEQYF.

There are a few counts of this clonotype. DNA of the CDR3: TGCGCCAGCAGCCAACTAGCGACCGGGGAGCTGTTTTTT. As protein: CASSQLATGELFF. The chain combines TRBV4-3 with TRBJ2-2; TRBD2 might be the D (6 bases). The CDR3 extends over 13 amino acids. The germline V gene has CDR1 LGHNA and CDR2 YSLEER. Trimming shortened V by 2 bases and J by 5 bases, and 6 bases separated the two germline ends.

This chain connects TRBV27 to TRBJ1-6, with TRBD1 as a possible D gene (5 bases). There are 17 residues in the CDR3. The V end was cut by 8 bases, the J end by 0 bases, with 17 bases between. Germline V gives CDR1 MNHEY, CDR2 SMNVEV (reference sequence). CDR3 region: CASGAPRGSSYNSPLHF. The CDR3 DNA is TGTGCCAGCGGAGCGCCTCGGGGGAGCTCCTATAATTCACCCCTCCACTTT.